The subject of this entry is one TCR beta chain. PCR amplification relied on 60 Vbeta primers (plus 13 Jbeta primers). Some clones are missing from TCRdb's copy, which holds only in-frame ones; the method was immunoSEQ multiplex PCR. This table holds roughly 100,000 clones, 75% to 90% found once. This entry is derived from a study of cytomegalovirus exposure and HLA in healthy donors. Study as a whole: Roughly 80 million unique TCRs from HLA-typed donors were held in an early data release.

CDR3 length: 16 amino acids. Trimming removed 0 bases from V and 6 bases from J, with 13 bases in between. The germline gives CDR1 SGHRS, CDR2 YFSETQ. The sequence derives from a man aged 25 to 40 in good health and CMV-seropositive. The sample comprised PBMCs. The chain has TRBV5-1 and TRBJ1-6; a weak D match, TRBD1 (5 bases). The CDR3 region is CASSLVARASNSPLHF. Written as DNA, the CDR3 is TGCGCCAGCAGCTTGGTTGCCAGGGCGTCTAATTCACCCCTCCACTTT.